This TCR beta chain originates from a study of blood T cell repertoires in COVID-19. As for the study in general: The origin of the acute and convalescent COVID-19 samples was the United States, Italy and Spain. PBMCs, B-cell-depleted T cells, or T cells were the source of the cDNA or gDNA that made up the material.

This CDR3 region has 13 residues. The germline V gene encodes CDR1 MDHEN and CDR2 SYDVKM. Trimming took off 6 bases at V and 6 bases at J, with 15 bases between the two ends. In the original analysis: Estimates of nucleated cell counts were drawn from the amplification of reference gene primers. Produced via immunoSEQ multiplex PCR; TCRdb's table is partial and in-frame only. That table is the source of V, J and clone size, and D and trimming were worked out from the DNA. In the table there are some 150,000 clones, approximately 91% of which are singletons. The sequenced sample consisted of peripheral blood. The source of this sequence is a human donor in a cohort sampled during active COVID-19. This chain uses TRBV28 with TRBJ2-7; tentatively, D is TRBD1 (6 bases). In DNA, the CDR3 is TGTGCCAGCAGATTAACAGGGACCATCGAGCAGTACTTC. Protein: CASRLTGTIEQYF. Variable domain in full (rest from reference TRBV28 and TRBJ2-7): DVKVTQSSRYLVKRTGEKVFLECVQDMDHENMFWYRQDPGLGLRLIYFSYDVKMKEKGDIPEGYSVSREKKERFSLILESASTNQTSMYLCASRLTGTIEQYFGPGTRLTVT.